The 2 T cell receptor beta chains below were found in one sample sequenced in a study of blood T cell repertoires in COVID-19. Repertoires were generated with immunoSEQ multiplex PCR, while TCRdb's copy carries only in-frame clones and drops some. The table shows around 200,000 clones, with 85% to 90% occurring only once. Sequenced input: peripheral blood. The source of these receptors is a man aged 45-65 years with acute or convalescent COVID-19.

The chain carries TRBV19 and TRBJ1-2, with 7 nucleotides matching TRBD1. The CDR3 is 18 amino acids. Looked up from germline, CDR1 is LNHDA and CDR2 is SQIVND (reference sequence). The J segment lost 0 bases and the V segment lost 2 bases, leaving 12 bases of the junction unmatched. The DNA of the CDR3 is TGTGCCAGTAGTATATCCCTCGGGACAGCACAACCTAACTATGGCTACACCTTC. Its protein is CASSISLGTAQPNYGYTF.

The chain combines TRBV10-3 with TRBJ1-3, with 11 bases identical to TRBD1. Germline V gene lookup returns CDR1 ENHRY and CDR2 SYGVKD. This CDR3 is built from 13 residues. Trimming cost V 10 bases and J 7 bases; bases outside gene matches: 6. DNA for the CDR3: TGTGCCACCGTAGGACAGGGGGCGAACACCATATATTTT. Translated: CATVGQGANTIYF.